A selection of T cell receptor beta chains follows, all from one sample in a study of siplizumab effects on memory and regulatory T cells. Libraries were prepared by immunoSEQ multiplex PCR; TCRdb keeps only in-frame clonotypes and omits some of them. The data show 100,000 or so clones, 90% to 95% seen once. Sequencing was done on a sample of Tregs sorted from blood. Source of these receptors: a human donor in good health. Each CDR3 is given with its conserved first and last residue. D genes are given only for firm matches. Clone size appears in some rows only: once, few, many, or a class for an expanded clone.

size,V,J,D,CDR3,DNA
.,TRBV5-1,TRBJ2-7,.,CASSLGQYEQYF,TGCGCCAGCAGCTTGGGCCAGTACGAGCAGTACTTC
.,TRBV6-1,TRBJ1-5,TRBD1,CASLGQGVGPQHF,TGTGCCAGCCTTGGACAGGGAGTGGGGCCCCAGCATTTT
.,TRBV30,TRBJ2-3,.,CAWSVRQYTGITDTQYF,TGTGCCTGGAGTGTACGACAATATACGGGAATCACAGATACGCAGTATTTT
.,TRBV5-4,TRBJ2-2,.,CASSSSSGTVNTGELFF,TGTGCCAGCAGCAGTAGCTCCGGGACGGTAAACACCGGGGAGCTGTTTTTT
.,TRBV27,TRBJ1-1,.,CASSFTGALKAFF,TGTGCCAGCAGTTTCACTGGAGCCTTGAAAGCTTTCTTT
.,TRBV28,TRBJ2-5,TRBD2,CASSLSLPSGRAFETQYF,TGTGCCAGCAGTTTATCCCTCCCCAGCGGGAGGGCTTTCGAGACCCAGTACTTC
.,TRBV19,TRBJ2-7,.,CASSIGADIFSYEQYF,TGTGCCAGTAGTATAGGCGCAGACATATTTTCCTACGAGCAGTACTTC
few,TRBV5-1,TRBJ2-1,.,CASSGGLLSGTYNEQFF,TGCGCCAGCAGCGGCGGTTTACTATCCGGGACTTACAATGAGCAGTTCTTC
.,TRBV7-2,TRBJ2-1,.,CASSFRYSNEQFF,TGTGCCAGCAGCTTTCGCTATTCCAATGAGCAGTTCTTC
.,TRBV5-6,TRBJ1-5,.,CASSYSDLPNQPQHF,TGTGCCAGCAGCTATTCGGACTTACCCAATCAGCCCCAGCATTTT
.,TRBV5-1,TRBJ2-2,.,CASSPAGFNTGELFF,TGCGCCAGCAGCCCAGCAGGCTTTAACACCGGGGAGCTGTTTTTT
.,TRBV7-2,TRBJ2-1,.,CASSHRRQDEQFF,TGTGCCAGCAGCCACAGGCGGCAGGATGAGCAGTTCTTC
.,TRBV28,TRBJ2-7,.,CASSQTLGRGPPYEQYF,TGTGCCAGCAGTCAAACCCTCGGGAGGGGGCCGCCCTACGAGCAGTACTTC
.,TRBV7-6,TRBJ1-1,.,CASSLQASWNTEAFF,TGTGCCAGCAGCCTACAGGCGAGTTGGAACACTGAAGCTTTCTTT
.,TRBV29-1,TRBJ2-7,.,CSVQGPGEQYF,TGCAGCGTTCAGGGGCCGGGGGAGCAGTACTTC
.,TRBV6-6,TRBJ1-2,.,CASSRTDVGGYTF,TGTGCCAGCAGTCGAACGGATGTCGGGGGCTACACCTTC
.,TRBV2,TRBJ2-7,TRBD2,CASSLGLAVYEQYF,TGTGCCAGCAGTTTGGGACTAGCGGTATACGAGCAGTACTTC
.,TRBV6-5,TRBJ1-4,.,CASKASLNEKLFF,TGTGCCAGCAAAGCCAGCTTGAATGAAAAACTGTTTTTT
once,TRBV15,TRBJ1-2,TRBD1,CATSRDPVDRAYYGYTF,TGTGCCACCAGCAGAGACCCCGTGGACAGGGCTTATTATGGCTACACCTTC
few,TRBV6-5,TRBJ2-7,.,CASSTRGVVNYEQYF,TGTGCCAGTTCAACTCGGGGCGTCGTTAACTACGAGCAGTACTTC
.,TRBV29-1,TRBJ2-4,TRBD1,CSAQTGVINIQYF,TGCAGCGCACAGACAGGGGTCATTAACATTCAGTACTTC
.,TRBV6-5,TRBJ2-2,.,CASRPTGSAGELFF,TGTGCCAGCAGACCGACAGGTTCAGCCGGGGAGCTGTTTTTT
.,TRBV7-9,TRBJ2-3,TRBD1,CAGRTGADTQYF,TGTGCCGGACGGACAGGGGCAGATACGCAGTATTTT
.,TRBV7-9,TRBJ2-7,TRBD2,CASRTSAGTSREQYF,TGTGCCAGCAGGACATCCGCCGGGACTAGCCGAGAGCAGTACTTC
.,TRBV6-5,TRBJ1-5,.,CASKIDRSNQPQHF,TGTGCCAGCAAGATCGACAGGTCCAATCAGCCCCAGCATTTT
once,TRBV5-4,TRBJ2-2,.,CASSLGVRMNTGELFF,TGTGCCAGCAGCTTGGGGGTACGGATGAACACCGGGGAGCTGTTTTTT
.,TRBV9,TRBJ2-2,.,CASSRRVTRGTGELFF,TGTGCCAGCAGTAGAAGGGTTACTCGTGGAACCGGGGAGCTGTTTTTT
.,TRBV7-8,TRBJ2-6,.,CASSLASSGANVLTF,TGTGCCAGCAGCTTAGCCAGCTCTGGGGCCAACGTCCTGACTTTC
.,TRBV19,TRBJ2-6,.,CASSGYSGANVLTF,TGTGCCAGTAGTGGATACTCTGGGGCCAACGTCCTGACTTTC
.,TRBV30,TRBJ1-2,TRBD1,CAWSVQGQRIYGYTF,TGTGCCTGGAGTGTACAGGGACAGCGAATCTATGGCTACACCTTC
.,TRBV7-9,TRBJ1-1,.,CASSLVLPGTEAFF,TGTGCCAGCAGCTTAGTTCTCCCGGGAACTGAAGCTTTCTTT
.,TRBV28,TRBJ2-3,TRBD2,CASSPHTAGRGYTQYF,TGTGCCAGCAGTCCCCATACAGCGGGAAGGGGATATACGCAGTATTTT
.,TRBV5-1,TRBJ1-2,TRBD1,CASSLPGQGSNYGYTF,TGCGCCAGCAGCTTGCCGGGACAGGGTTCTAACTATGGCTACACCTTC
.,TRBV5-5,TRBJ2-1,.,CASSLNKEQFF,TGTGCCAGCAGCCTAAACAAAGAGCAGTTCTTC
.,TRBV27,TRBJ2-7,TRBD2,CASRRDGTSGLYEQYF,TGTGCCAGCAGGCGGGACGGGACTAGCGGGCTTTACGAGCAGTACTTC
.,TRBV5-1,TRBJ2-7,.,CASSLGGGIWYEQYF,TGCGCCAGCAGCTTGGGAGGCGGGATTTGGTACGAGCAGTACTTC
.,TRBV11-2,TRBJ2-3,.,CASSFVQDTQYF,TGTGCCAGCAGCTTCGTTCAAGATACGCAGTATTTT
.,TRBV7-2,TRBJ2-3,.,CASSLSPSTDTQYF,TGTGCCAGCAGCTTAAGCCCAAGCACAGATACGCAGTATTTT
.,TRBV27,TRBJ2-2,TRBD2,CASSPLRKRENTGELFF,TGTGCCAGCAGTCCCCTGAGAAAGCGGGAGAACACCGGGGAGCTGTTTTTT
few,TRBV4-1,TRBJ1-2,.,CASSQETGSTAGYTF,TGCGCCAGCAGCCAAGAAACAGGGTCGACTGCGGGCTACACCTTC
.,TRBV6-6,TRBJ1-3,.,CASSSSSGNTIYF,TGTGCCAGCAGTTCTTCCTCTGGAAACACCATATATTTT
.,TRBV15,TRBJ1-2,.,CATSRVIRARYTF,TGTGCCACCAGCAGAGTAATAAGGGCCCGGTACACCTTC
.,TRBV5-1,TRBJ2-1,TRBD2,CASSLPSGSSSYEQFF,TGCGCCAGCAGCTTACCTAGCGGGAGTAGTTCATATGAGCAGTTCTTC
.,TRBV28,TRBJ2-5,.,CASRARWVFTFQETQYF,TGTGCCAGCAGAGCGCGATGGGTATTTACGTTCCAAGAGACCCAGTACTTC
.,TRBV11-1,TRBJ2-6,.,CASRNSGANVLTF,TGTGCCAGCAGAAACTCTGGGGCCAACGTCCTGACTTTC
.,TRBV11-3,TRBJ2-2,.,CASSLRAAGELFF,TGTGCCAGCAGCTTAAGGGCGGCCGGGGAGCTGTTTTTT
.,TRBV29-1,TRBJ2-6,TRBD1,CSVAAGGGSGANVLTF,TGCAGCGTCGCCGCAGGGGGTGGCTCTGGGGCCAACGTCCTGACTTTC
.,TRBV7-9,TRBJ2-1,TRBD2,CASSTGTTAYNEQFF,TGTGCCAGCAGCACCGGGACTACCGCATACAATGAGCAGTTCTTC
.,TRBV5-6,TRBJ2-5,.,CASSPWGARQETQYF,TGTGCCAGCAGCCCTTGGGGGGCGCGTCAAGAGACCCAGTACTTC
.,TRBV28,TRBJ2-7,.,CASIPTGSSYEQYF,TGTGCCAGCATCCCAACAGGGAGCTCCTACGAGCAGTACTTC
few,TRBV7-9,TRBJ1-1,.,CASSLLSGLTTFF,TGTGCCAGCAGCTTATTGTCAGGCCTGACAACTTTCTTT
.,TRBV5-1,TRBJ1-4,.,CASSLGGQRNEKLFF,TGCGCCAGCAGCTTGGGGGGGCAGCGGAATGAAAAACTGTTTTTT
.,TRBV6-5,TRBJ2-7,.,CASSYSPGQSYEQYF,TGTGCCAGCAGTTACTCACCCGGACAGTCCTACGAGCAGTACTTC
once,TRBV21-1,TRBJ1-2,.,CASSLRYYGYTF,TGTGCCAGCAGCCTTCGGTACTATGGCTACACCTTC
.,TRBV5-6,TRBJ1-2,.,CASSLRRRGGYTF,TGTGCCAGCAGCTTGAGGAGACGCGGCGGCTACACCTTC